This TCR beta chain was identified in a study of Ad26.COV2.S vaccination and SARS-CoV-2 variants (dated by TCRdb to 2020 to 2023). With regard to the full study: Vaccine-arm donors came from COV1001, a multicentre, randomized, double-blind, placebo-controlled phase I-IIa trial of Ad26.COV2.S in healthy adults. TCRbeta repertoire sequencing was used to assess the specificity and breadth of SARS-CoV-2-reactive T cell receptors after Ad26.COV2.S vaccination. Ad26.COV2.S was administered intramuscularly at 5 x 10^10 or 1 x 10^11 viral particles, either as a single shot or as two shots given 56 days apart. Investigators did not know the trial group allocation while performing experiments and assessing outcomes. Trial participants were randomized into five groups of five, in which low-dose or high-dose Ad26.COV2.S was given once or twice, or placebo was given on both occasions. The TCR-sequenced set comprised about 32 samples: approximately 19 Ad26.COV2.S vaccine recipients, 5 placebo recipients and 8 SARS-CoV-2 convalescent individuals. Summary of the overall study and its limitations: Vaccine and placebo recipients had similar non-spike TCR breadth, a finding consistent with the vaccine containing only spike. According to the authors, total T cell responses may have been underestimated by the TCR breadth and depth analyses. Substantial breadth of spike-specific CD8+ and CD4+ T cell responses was reported after vaccination. Higher spike-specific TCR breadth was observed in Ad26.COV2.S recipients than in placebo recipients (P = 0.0014). The study was not powered for comparison of responses between vaccine doses or regimens.

The immunoSEQ Assay was used to sequence TCRbeta CDR3 regions. After extraction, genomic DNA underwent amplification by bias-controlled multiplex PCR, followed by high-throughput sequencing. The authors' pipeline ran thus. To quantify the absolute abundance of each unique TCRbeta CDR3 region, sequences were collapsed and filtered. Usable DNA was measured by amplifying reference genes present in all nucleated cells, and TCRbeta template counts were normalized to that usable DNA to estimate T cell fraction. Repertoire TCRs were annotated as SARS-CoV-2-specific by exact matching of V gene, CDR3 amino acid sequence and J gene to a known reactive TCR set. The reference SARS-CoV-2 TCR set was obtained from MIRA and was filtered for enrichment in COVID-19-positive ImmuneCODE repertoires, whereby public or cross-reactive TCRs were removed. Drawing on the MIRA antigens, annotated TCRs were analysed further at the level of specific ORF or position within ORF. Breadth was defined as annotated unique rearrangements over total unique productive rearrangements; depth was the summed frequency of those rearrangements. TCR breadth was compared between groups using two-sided Wilcoxon rank-sum tests. TCRdb took this table from immuneACCESS and kept in-frame rearrangements with V and J called. Such tables lack part of the clones; where checked against another copy, unresolved V genes explain under half of the gap, and the rest is unexplained. The DNA gave D and trimming, while V, J and clone size come from that table. A total of about 350,000 clones appear in this sample, 70% to 90% of them only once. The ten largest clones represent around 10% of the sample.

Per the publication, the treatment or condition label means: approximately 18 received Ad26.COV2.S at low or high dose, single or two shots; roughly five received placebo; per-sample allocation not given. For vaccine and placebo recipients, the sequenced repertoires came from samples collected on day 63 after the first injection. Between 29 July and 7 August 2020, Cohort 1b enrolled about 27 adults aged 18-55 years at one site in Boston, USA. Ad26.COV2.S was a replication-incompetent adenovirus type 26 vector that expressed a prefusion-stabilized SARS-CoV-2 spike protein derived from the original Wuhan strain. A few counts support this clone. This clone's antigen is unknown. No qualities accompany the bases; no much larger clone lies one base away. Based on the germline V gene, the CDR1 and CDR2 sequences are WSHSY and SAAADI. Trimming at the junction amounts to 3 bases on V and 5 bases on J, and the germline ends lie 15 bases apart. The CDR3 runs 15 residues from the cysteine to the phenylalanine. Only the CDR3 part of the read is kept: 45 bases, read in frame from the first base.

Specimen: peripheral blood, collected in a trial of Ad26.COV2.S vaccine versus placebo. The chain is encoded by TRBV10-2 joined to TRBJ2-3; the D gene assignment is ambiguous. The TCR comes from a person aged 18-60 years who received the Ad26.COV2.S COVID-19 vaccine or a placebo. This receptor has the CDR3 CASSEGSPGQDTQYF. The nucleotides are TGCGCCAGCAGTGAAGGCTCTCCCGGCCAAGATACGCAGTATTTT.